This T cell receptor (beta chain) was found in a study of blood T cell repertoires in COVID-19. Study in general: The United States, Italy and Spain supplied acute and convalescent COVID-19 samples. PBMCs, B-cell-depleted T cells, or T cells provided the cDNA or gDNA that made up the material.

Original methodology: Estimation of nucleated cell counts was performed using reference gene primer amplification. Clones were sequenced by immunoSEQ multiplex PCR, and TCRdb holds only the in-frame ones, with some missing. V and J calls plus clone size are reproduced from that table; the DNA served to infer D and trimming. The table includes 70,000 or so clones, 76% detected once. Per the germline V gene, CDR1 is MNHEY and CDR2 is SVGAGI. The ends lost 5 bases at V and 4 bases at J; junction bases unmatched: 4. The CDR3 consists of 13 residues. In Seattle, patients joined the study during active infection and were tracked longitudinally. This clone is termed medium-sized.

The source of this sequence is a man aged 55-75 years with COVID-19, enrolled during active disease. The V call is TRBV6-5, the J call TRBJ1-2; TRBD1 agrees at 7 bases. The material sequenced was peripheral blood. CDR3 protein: CASSPQGLYGYTF. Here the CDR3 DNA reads TGTGCCAGCAGTCCACAGGGGCTCTATGGCTACACCTTC.